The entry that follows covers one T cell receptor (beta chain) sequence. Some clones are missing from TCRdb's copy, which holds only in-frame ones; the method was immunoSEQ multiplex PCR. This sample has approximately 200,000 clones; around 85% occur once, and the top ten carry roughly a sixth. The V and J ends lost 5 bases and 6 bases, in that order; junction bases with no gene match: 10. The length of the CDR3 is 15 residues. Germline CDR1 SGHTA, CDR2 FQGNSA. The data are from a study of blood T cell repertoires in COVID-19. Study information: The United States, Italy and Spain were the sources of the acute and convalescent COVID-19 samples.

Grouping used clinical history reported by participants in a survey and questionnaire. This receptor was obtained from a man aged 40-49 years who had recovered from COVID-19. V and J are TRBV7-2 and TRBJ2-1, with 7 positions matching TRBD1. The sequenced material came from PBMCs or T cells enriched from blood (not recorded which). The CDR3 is CASSVRGPGGNEQFF. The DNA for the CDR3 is TGTGCCAGCAGCGTCCGGGGTCCAGGGGGCAATGAGCAGTTCTTC.